This is a list of T cell receptor beta chains from one sample in a study of blood T cell repertoires in COVID-19. Here immunoSEQ multiplex PCR was the method, and the copy in TCRdb shows in-frame clones only, minus some. The data show 150,000 to 200,000 clones, almost 80% seen once. Sample: PBMCs or T cells enriched from blood (not recorded which). The receptors stem from a woman in her forties or fifties who had recovered from COVID-19. CDR3s include the opening cysteine and the closing phenylalanine or tryptophan. The D gene is left open where the match is weak. Some rows have no size entry. The others give once, few or many, or a class for an expanded clone.

clone_size,d_call,v_call,j_call,cdr3_aa,cdr3_nt
NA,TRBD1,TRBV7-9,TRBJ1-1,CASSKQGTGTEAFF,TGTGCCAGCAGTAAACAGGGGACGGGAACTGAAGCTTTCTTT
NA,NA,TRBV29-1,TRBJ2-5,CSVEATQETQYF,TGCAGCGTTGAGGCAACACAAGAGACCCAGTACTTC
NA,NA,TRBV11-3,TRBJ2-7,CASSLGRLYEQYF,TGTGCCAGCAGCTTAGGGCGGCTCTACGAGCAGTACTTC
once,TRBD2,TRBV4-1,TRBJ2-3,CASRRGGLAGNTDTQYF,TGCGCCAGCAGGCGCGGGGGACTAGCGGGAAACACAGATACGCAGTATTTT
NA,TRBD1,TRBV5-1,TRBJ2-6,CASSTGDRGSGANVLTF,TGCGCCAGCAGCACCGGGGACAGGGGCTCTGGGGCCAACGTCCTGACTTTC
NA,TRBD1,TRBV19,TRBJ1-4,CASSYRGAGNEKLFF,TGTGCCAGTAGTTACAGGGGGGCCGGTAATGAAAAACTGTTTTTT
NA,NA,TRBV5-1,TRBJ1-3,CASSETQGSSSGNTIYF,TGCGCCAGCAGCGAGACCCAGGGGTCGAGCTCTGGAAACACCATATATTTT
once,TRBD1,TRBV5-5,TRBJ1-4,CASSSEGLGQGITYKEKLFF,TGTGCCAGCAGCTCGGAAGGATTGGGACAGGGAATCACGTATAAAGAAAAACTGTTTTTT
NA,TRBD2,TRBV6-6,TRBJ2-2,CASSPGLAALHTGELFF,TGTGCCAGCAGTCCGGGACTAGCGGCCCTTCACACCGGGGAGCTGTTTTTT
NA,NA,TRBV28,TRBJ2-7,CASSLELTSYEQYF,TGTGCCAGCAGTTTAGAGCTAACCTCCTACGAGCAGTACTTC
NA,NA,TRBV5-5,TRBJ1-1,CASSPLTDSLKAFF,TGTGCCAGCAGCCCCCTGACAGACTCACTGAAGGCTTTCTTT
NA,TRBD2,TRBV5-6,TRBJ2-3,CASSPWGWASGGSTDTQYF,TGTGCCAGCAGCCCCTGGGGTTGGGCTAGCGGGGGAAGCACAGATACGCAGTATTTT
NA,TRBD1,TRBV5-4,TRBJ2-2,CASSARDSSTGELFF,TGTGCCAGCTCCGCCCGGGACAGCTCCACCGGGGAGCTGTTTTTT
NA,NA,TRBV19,TRBJ2-4,CASSTLNRLAKNIQYF,TGTGCCAGTAGTACACTCAACAGGCTAGCCAAAAACATTCAGTACTTC
NA,TRBD2,TRBV4-2,TRBJ2-3,CASSQDLSAGAGTQYF,TGTGCCAGCAGCCAAGATCTTTCAGCGGGAGCGGGTACGCAGTATTTT
NA,NA,TRBV19,TRBJ1-1,CAIQVGPNTEAFF,TGTGCCATTCAGGTGGGTCCGAACACCGAAGCTTTCTTT
NA,NA,TRBV3-1/TRBV3-2,TRBJ2-2,CASSQERVAGELFF,TGTGCCAGCAGCCAAGAAAGAGTGGCCGGGGAGCTGTTTTTT
once,NA,TRBV28,TRBJ2-5,CASSLSSETQYF,TGTGCCAGCAGTTTGTCCTCAGAGACCCAGTACTTC
NA,TRBD2,TRBV5-6,TRBJ2-1,CASHPGGRGTNEQFF,TGTGCCTCCCATCCTGGCGGGAGAGGAACAAATGAGCAGTTCTTC
few,TRBD1,TRBV28,TRBJ1-2,CASSPRDRGGYTF,TGTGCCAGCAGTCCTCGGGACAGGGGAGGCTACACCTTC
NA,NA,TRBV7-9,TRBJ2-1,CASSLFGQNNEQFF,TGTGCCAGCAGCTTATTTGGGCAGAACAATGAGCAGTTCTTC
NA,TRBD2,TRBV5-1,TRBJ2-1,CASSLGLAGVYNEQFF,TGCGCCAGCAGCTTGGGACTAGCGGGAGTCTACAATGAGCAGTTCTTC
NA,NA,TRBV27,TRBJ1-1,CASSPDRASLAFF,TGTGCCAGCAGTCCAGACCGAGCGAGCCTGGCTTTCTTT
NA,NA,TRBV3-1/TRBV3-2,TRBJ2-5,CASSQSQETQYF,TGTGCCAGCAGCCAGTCTCAAGAGACCCAGTACTTC
NA,NA,TRBV24-1,TRBJ1-5,CATSDSYQPQHF,TGTGCCACCAGTGATTCTTATCAGCCCCAGCATTTT
few,TRBD1,TRBV27,TRBJ2-7,CASSLDGTGFEQYF,TGTGCCAGCAGTTTGGATGGGACAGGGTTCGAGCAGTACTTC
NA,NA,TRBV10-3,TRBJ1-1,CAISGTQGGVNTEAFF,TGTGCCATCAGTGGGACACAAGGGGGGGTGAACACTGAAGCTTTCTTT
NA,NA,TRBV27,TRBJ1-4,CASSLSYDTGLLFF,TGTGCCAGCAGTTTATCCTATGATACAGGGTTACTGTTTTTT
once,NA,TRBV25-1,TRBJ1-2,CASLGGGSLNYGYTF,TGTGCCAGCCTGGGAGGGGGGAGCCTTAACTATGGCTACACCTTC
NA,NA,TRBV5-8,TRBJ2-1,CASSSGTFSSYNEQFF,TGTGCCAGCAGCTCTGGGACATTCAGCTCCTACAATGAGCAGTTCTTC
NA,TRBD1,TRBV15,TRBJ1-1,CATRRTRTGGRTEAFF,TGTGCCACCAGGAGAACGCGGACAGGGGGAAGGACTGAAGCTTTCTTT
NA,NA,TRBV11-2,TRBJ2-1,CASSLDQAGEQFF,TGTGCCAGCAGCTTAGATCAAGCAGGGGAGCAGTTCTTC
few,TRBD2,TRBV11-2,TRBJ2-7,CASSPPGLGGYEQYF,TGTGCCAGCAGCCCACCGGGACTAGGGGGCTACGAGCAGTACTTC
NA,NA,TRBV4-2,TRBJ2-1,CASSQDGGNYNEQFF,TGTGCCAGCAGCCAAGATGGCGGGAACTACAATGAGCAGTTCTTC
once,TRBD2,TRBV7-8,TRBJ2-3,CASSLAAGGISTDTQYF,TGTGCCAGCAGCTTAGCAGCGGGAGGGATAAGCACAGATACGCAGTATTTT
NA,NA,TRBV7-3,TRBJ2-1,CASSLMGDEQFF,TGTGCCAGCAGCTTAATGGGCGATGAGCAGTTCTTC
NA,TRBD2,TRBV18,TRBJ2-7,CASTSGSFLYEQYF,TGTGCCAGCACTAGCGGGAGTTTTCTCTACGAGCAGTACTTC
once,NA,TRBV7-2,TRBJ2-6,CASTSTGSGANVLTF,TGTGCCAGCACCTCAACAGGGTCTGGGGCCAACGTCCTGACTTTC
NA,TRBD2,TRBV6-4,TRBJ2-7,CASSDLRGLQRESSYEQYF,TGTGCCAGCAGTGATCTCAGAGGGCTACAGCGGGAGTCCTCCTACGAGCAGTACTTC
NA,TRBD1,TRBV5-6,TRBJ1-5,CASSNWQGGHSNQPQHF,TGTGCCAGCAGCAACTGGCAGGGGGGACATAGCAATCAGCCCCAGCATTTT
few,NA,TRBV18,TRBJ2-7,CASSPEYGSYEQYF,TGTGCCAGCTCACCGGAGTACGGTTCCTACGAGCAGTACTTC
few,NA,TRBV7-3,TRBJ2-1,CASSLTGDSYNEQFF,TGTGCCAGCAGCTTGACGGGGGACTCCTACAATGAGCAGTTCTTC
NA,NA,TRBV7-2,TRBJ1-1,CASSPTANTEAFF,TGTGCCAGCAGCCCGACAGCAAACACTGAAGCTTTCTTT
NA,NA,TRBV7-2,TRBJ1-2,CASSRGVIYGYTF,TGTGCCAGTTCCCGGGGGGTGATCTATGGCTACACCTTC
NA,TRBD2,TRBV19,TRBJ2-1,CASSSRTSLSYNEQFF,TGTGCCAGTAGTTCTCGGACTAGCCTCTCCTACAATGAGCAGTTCTTC
NA,NA,TRBV7-3,TRBJ2-1,CASSLRGYNEQFF,TGTGCCAGCAGCTTACGGGGGTACAATGAGCAGTTCTTC
NA,NA,TRBV12-3/TRBV12-4,TRBJ1-3,CASSRQGNTIYF,TGTGCCAGCAGTCGACAGGGAAACACCATATATTTT
NA,TRBD2,TRBV10-3,TRBJ2-1,CAIRGGAGTSGPTGDNEQFF,TGTGCCATCAGAGGAGGGGCCGGGACTAGCGGTCCGACCGGTGACAATGAGCAGTTCTTC
NA,TRBD1,TRBV27,TRBJ2-7,CASSSPDRGLNEQYF,TGTGCCAGCAGTTCCCCGGACAGGGGACTTAACGAGCAGTACTTC
NA,NA,TRBV3-1/TRBV3-2,TRBJ2-1,CASSRVLGVREQFF,TGTGCCAGCTCCAGGGTCCTTGGCGTACGTGAGCAGTTCTTC
few,TRBD2,TRBV5-4,TRBJ2-1,CASSLGGLAGYNEQFF,TGTGCCAGCAGCTTGGGGGGGCTAGCGGGGTACAATGAGCAGTTCTTC
few,TRBD2,TRBV7-3,TRBJ2-2,CASSREGLTGELFF,TGTGCCAGCTCGCGGGAGGGCCTCACCGGGGAGCTGTTTTTT
many,TRBD2,TRBV7-6,TRBJ2-1,CASSLTSGISPYNEQFF,TGTGCCAGCAGCTTAACTAGCGGGATCAGCCCCTACAATGAGCAGTTCTTC
once,NA,TRBV3-1/TRBV3-2,TRBJ1-3,CASSQMTDSGNTIYF,TGTGCCAGCAGCCAAATGACTGACTCTGGAAACACCATATATTTT
NA,NA,TRBV18,TRBJ1-2,CASSTNDNPGYGYTF,TGTGCCAGCTCAACAAATGACAACCCCGGATATGGCTACACCTTC